The source of this T cell receptor beta chain is a study of technical replicates of blood from several donors. TCRdb keeps only in-frame clones here, not all; method: immunoSEQ multiplex PCR. This sample has 50,000 to 70,000 clones, with 70% to 90% found just once. V was clipped by 1 base and J by 4 bases, with 10 bases between them. The CDR3 consists of 14 residues. Germline CDR1 is SGHAT and CDR2 is FQNNGV. The sequence was obtained from a human donor in good health. Some clones in this sample may be carry-over from other donors' samples. Sequencing used PBMCs. The chain is built from TRBV11-2 and TRBJ2-5, with D possibly TRBD2 on 6 matching bases. Written as DNA, the CDR3 is TGTGCCAGCAGCTTAGTGTCCGGGGGAGAGACCCAGTACTTC. Translating it yields CASSLVSGGETQYF.